Detailed here is one T cell receptor beta chain. In this sample, this clone turned up a few times. This receptor's antigen is unknown. No much larger clone exists at a distance of one base, and base qualities are not known. The data originate from a study of shared clonotypes between healthy human individuals (TCRdb year 2020). With respect to the entire study: The cohort comprised a couple of women and a few men aged 18 to 49 years. To estimate repertoire size and how much clonotype sharing occurs between individuals, the study deeply sequenced the blood TCR repertoires of several healthy adults. To increase sequencing depth and limit assay-specific biases, different laboratories used diverse techniques to prepare libraries and sequence TCR repertoires. Leukapheresis yielded between about 0.9 and 9 billion PBMCs per donor. For each donor, CD4 naive and CD4 memory were each run on three plates, CD8 naive on two plates, and CD8 memory on one plate.

Taken from the germline V gene, the CDR1 and CDR2 loops are MNHEY and SVGAGI. From the cysteine through the phenylalanine, the CDR3 covers 14 amino acids. Only the CDR3 DNA stays, 42 bases, in frame from base 1. At the junction V is shortened by 2 bases and J by 8 bases, with 15 bases in between. Healthy HIV-negative adults with no recently reported acute infections or vaccinations were included as donors. Every donor was a Caucasian adult living in Nashville, Tennessee, USA. CD8 memory samples combined magnetically selected CD45RO+ cells with CCR7-negative CD45RA+ effector memory (TemRA) cells. Blood was collected by leukapheresis, and PBMCs were isolated by Ficoll-Histopaque density gradient centrifugation and then cryopreserved in liquid nitrogen vapor phase. Analytical flow cytometry was used to check the purity and quantity of each magnetically sorted T cell population. From each sorted fraction, genomic DNA was isolated and quantified by UV absorbance on a Nanodrop 2000c.

Study-wide findings and limitations: Estimated clonotype richness was generally larger for naive than for memory subsets. The genetic and exposure-history diversity represented was limited by the small number of donors. Sharing across several donors was observed for 5% to 6.5% of naive CD4, less than 4% of naive CD8, 2% to 2.5% of memory CD4, and about 0.4% of memory CD8 clonotypes. Rarefaction of sorted-subset datasets indicated incomplete sequencing despite the large sequencing depth. Compared with non-shared clonotypes, clonotypes shared by all four sorted-subset donors had higher generation probabilities. Pairwise subsampling indicated that sequencing depth was expected to affect the degree of clonotype sharing among donors. Sampling was restricted to blood, and TCR repertoires in tissues likely differ from the TCR repertoires found in blood.

Using the deep immunoSEQ assay, multiplex PCR amplified TCR CDR3 regions from genomic DNA. Extracted genomic DNA from each cell subset was spread evenly across all wells of several immunoSEQ 96-well plates, with each plate serving as a replicate. For sorted subsets, 200 to 250 ng of genomic DNA, equivalent to about 30,000 T cell genomes, went into each replicate PCR. Purified libraries were measured with a Qubit 3.0 fluorometer, size-checked on a Bioanalyzer 2100, and measured again with the KAPA Library Quantification kit. Every immunoSEQ 96-well plate was sequenced on a dedicated single-read 150-cycle Illumina NextSeq 550 flow cell. As for the original processing: Because the immunoSEQ output included only junctional sequences and no quality scores, the filtering could not be the same as the filtering used for full-length reads. To assign V/J genes and CDR3, sequences were annotated against IMGT germline references using PyIR, a Python wrapper for IgBLAST v1.9. Reads were removed for weak V/J assignments (E-value above 1e-6), missing CDR3, stop codons, out-of-frame junctions, or ambiguous translated residues. A V3J clonotype was defined by an identical inferred V gene, J gene, and CDR3 amino acid sequence. Percentage overlap between repertoires was calculated by dividing the number of shared unique clonotypes by the size of the smaller repertoire. Repertoire richness was assessed with RTK rarefaction, the Chao1 estimator, and Recon v2.1 estimates of unobserved clonotypes. Generation probabilities for all TCRbeta clonotypes obtained by the gDNA method from a handful of donors were computed using OLGA. TCRdb mirrors the immuneACCESS table, restricted to in-frame sequences. Some clones are absent from its copies; in checked studies, under half trace to an unresolved V gene, and the reason for the others is unknown. V and J calls and clone size are those listed in that table; D and trimming were worked out from the DNA. The sample has about 690,000 clones on record, 90% of them singletons. Of the sample, less than 40% falls within the top ten clones.

The rearranged segments are TRBV6-5 and TRBJ1-1; the D gene is perhaps TRBD1, from 5 matching bases. This receptor was obtained from a man younger than 35 in good health. Some clones in this sample may be carry-over from other donors' samples. What was sequenced was memory CD8+ T cells from PBMCs. Read against the paper, the sample's cell subset or site label means: CD45RO+ cells pooled with CCR7-negative TemRA cells. The DNA is as follows: TGTGCCAGCAGTTACCAATTTGGGACCCGGGAAGCTTTCTTT. The encoded protein is CASSYQFGTREAFF.